The sequence of this T cell receptor (beta chain) was determined in a study of OX40 agonist ivuxolimab in advanced cancers. Findings of the study overall: Clonal expansion was among the lowest in partial responders at 0.1-3.0 mg/kg, especially CD8+. Normalized T-cell clonal expansion was also low in some nonresponders.

Sequenced by immunoSEQ multiplex PCR; TCRdb stores in-frame clones only, minus some. The sample carries about 80,000 clones, 85% to 90% recorded once. Worth noting for this clone: Its target is not known.

The sequenced sample was CD4+ or CD8+ T cells sorted from blood, obtained in a trial of the OX40 agonist ivuxolimab. The TCR originated in an adult with an advanced solid tumor such as melanoma, head and neck, liver or kidney cancer.

The CDR3 reads CASTFIGGEKLFF. CDR3 DNA sequence: TGTGCCAGCACGTTCATAGGGGGGGAAAAACTGTTTTTT. The V gene is TRBV2, the J gene TRBJ1-4, with D possibly being TRBD1 (6 bases). The V gene lost 7 bases and the J gene lost 8 bases, with 14 bases spanning the gap. Germline CDR1 and CDR2: SNHLY and FYNNEI. CDR3 length: 13 residues. Drawing the rest from reference TRBV2 and TRBJ1-4, the complete variable domain is EPEVTQTPSHQVTQMGQEVILRCVPISNHLYFYWYRQILGQKVEFLVSFYNNEISEKSEIFDDQFSVERPDGSNFTLKIRSTKLEDSAMYFCASTFIGGEKLFFGSGTQLSVL.